This T cell receptor beta chain was documented in a study of shared clonotypes between healthy human individuals. Profiling relied on immunoSEQ multiplex PCR, and the TCRdb table lists in-frame clones only, not all of them. The sample consists of over a million clones, around 82% of them appearing once. Source material: memory CD4+ T cells from PBMCs. Subset reported: CD45RA-negative fraction. This TCR derives from a man in his late teens or twenties in good health. Some clones in this sample may be carry-over from other donors' samples.

The CDR3 protein is CASSQRQGPFEAFF. The CDR3 DNA reads as TGTGCCAGCAGCCAGCGACAGGGGCCCTTTGAAGCTTTCTTT. The chain couples TRBV7-3 to TRBJ1-1; 8 bases fit TRBD1. CDR3 length: 14 amino acids. Germline CDR1 is SGHTA and CDR2 is FQGTGA. V trimming: 5 bases; J trimming: 7 bases; junction bases outside the gene matches: 9.